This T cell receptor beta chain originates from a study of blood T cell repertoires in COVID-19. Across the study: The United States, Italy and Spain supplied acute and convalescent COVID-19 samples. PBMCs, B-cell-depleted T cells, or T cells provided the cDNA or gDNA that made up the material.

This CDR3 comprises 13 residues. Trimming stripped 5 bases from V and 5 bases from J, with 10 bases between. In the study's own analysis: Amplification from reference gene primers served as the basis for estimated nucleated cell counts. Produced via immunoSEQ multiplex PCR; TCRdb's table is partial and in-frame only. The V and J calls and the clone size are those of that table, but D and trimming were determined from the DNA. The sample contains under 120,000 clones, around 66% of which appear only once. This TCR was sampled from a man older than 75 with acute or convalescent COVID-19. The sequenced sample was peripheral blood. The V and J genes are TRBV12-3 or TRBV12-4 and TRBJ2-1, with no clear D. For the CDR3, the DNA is TGTGCCAGCAGTACACCACCCGACAATGAGCAGTTCTTC. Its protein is CASSTPPDNEQFF.